The text below deals with one T cell receptor beta chain. The antigen remains undetermined. This entry is derived from a study of blood T cells in healthy people across ages. General observations from the study: Because sorting was not performed, PBMCs prevented conclusive naive versus antigen-experienced comparison.

Extracted total RNA amounted to at least 6 micrograms for each sample. The junction had 9 bases not matched to a gene; V was cut back by 3 bases and J by 2 bases. Germline V gene lookup returns CDR1 LNHNV and CDR2 YYDKDF (reference sequence). This CDR3 has 17 amino acids. It was with a sample-barcoded 5' primer and a J-beta primer mix that a second PCR of roughly 7 to 12 cycles was run. One entry per CDR3 protein, called by TCRdb with MiXCR from the 5' RACE reads. Of some 780,000 distinct CDR3 sequences listed, just over 55% are singletons. The J gene is TRBJ1-5, the V gene TRBV15; 8 positions match TRBD1. The sequenced sample consisted of blood. The origin of this receptor is a middle-aged man in good health. CDR3 DNA sequence: TGTGCCACCAGCAGCTCCGACAGGGGATTTCGCAATCAGCCCCAGCATTTT. Protein product: CATSSSDRGFRNQPQHF.